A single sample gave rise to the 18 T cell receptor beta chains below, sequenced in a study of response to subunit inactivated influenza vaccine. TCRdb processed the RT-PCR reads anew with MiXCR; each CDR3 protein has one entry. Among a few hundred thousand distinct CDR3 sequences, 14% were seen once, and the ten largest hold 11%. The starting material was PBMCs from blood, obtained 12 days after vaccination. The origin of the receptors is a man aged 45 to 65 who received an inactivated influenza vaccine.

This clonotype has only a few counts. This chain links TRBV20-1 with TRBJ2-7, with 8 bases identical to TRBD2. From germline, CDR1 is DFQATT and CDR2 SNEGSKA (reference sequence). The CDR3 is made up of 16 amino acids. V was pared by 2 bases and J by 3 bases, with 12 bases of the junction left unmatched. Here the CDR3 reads CSARTLSAGGGYEQYF. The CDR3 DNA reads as TGCAGTGCTAGAACCCTTTCGGCGGGGGGCGGCTACGAGCAGTACTTC.

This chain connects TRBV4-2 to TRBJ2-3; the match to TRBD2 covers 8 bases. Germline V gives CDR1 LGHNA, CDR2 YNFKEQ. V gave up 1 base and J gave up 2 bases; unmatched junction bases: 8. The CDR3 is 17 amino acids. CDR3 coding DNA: TGTGCCAGCAGCCAAGGGGGACTAGGCTATTTCACAGATACGCAGTATTTT. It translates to CASSQGGLGYFTDTQYF.

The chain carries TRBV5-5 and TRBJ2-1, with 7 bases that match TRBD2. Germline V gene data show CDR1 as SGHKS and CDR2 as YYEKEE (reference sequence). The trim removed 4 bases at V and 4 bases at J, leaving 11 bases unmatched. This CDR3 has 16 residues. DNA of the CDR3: TGTGCCAGCAGCCCGCGCCGACTAGCCGAATACAATGAGCAGTTCTTC. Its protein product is CASSPRRLAEYNEQFF.

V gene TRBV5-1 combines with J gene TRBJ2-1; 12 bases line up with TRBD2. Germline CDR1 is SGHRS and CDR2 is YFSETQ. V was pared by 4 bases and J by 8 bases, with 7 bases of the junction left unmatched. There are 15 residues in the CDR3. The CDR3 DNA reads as TGCGCCAGCAGCCCCCTAGCGGGGGGGAACCATGAGCAGTTCTTC. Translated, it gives CASSPLAGGNHEQFF.

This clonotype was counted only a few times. The CDR3 sequence is CASSGPWGSRTGELFF. In DNA, the CDR3 is TGTGCCAGCAGCGGCCCTTGGGGGAGCCGCACCGGGGAGCTGTTTTTT. This sequence joins TRBV9 and TRBJ2-2; D may correspond to TRBD1 or TRBD2 (5 bases each). The CDR3 totals 16 residues. V lost 3 bases and J lost 4, with 16 bases in between. Germline V gene sequence: CDR1 SGDLS, CDR2 YYNGEE.

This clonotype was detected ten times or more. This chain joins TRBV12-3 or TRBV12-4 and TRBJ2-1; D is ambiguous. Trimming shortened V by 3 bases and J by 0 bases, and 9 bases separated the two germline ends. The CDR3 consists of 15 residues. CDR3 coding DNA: TGTGCCAGCAGTTTTGACACCAGCTCCTACAATGAGCAGTTCTTC. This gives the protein CASSFDTSSYNEQFF.

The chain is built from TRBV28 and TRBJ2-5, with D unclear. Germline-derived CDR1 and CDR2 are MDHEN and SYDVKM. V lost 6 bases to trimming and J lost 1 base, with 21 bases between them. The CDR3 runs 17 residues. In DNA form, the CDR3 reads TGTGCCAGCAGACCTTCTCGATCCCGCCAGGTCCAAGAGACCCAGTACTTC. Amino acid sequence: CASRPSRSRQVQETQYF.

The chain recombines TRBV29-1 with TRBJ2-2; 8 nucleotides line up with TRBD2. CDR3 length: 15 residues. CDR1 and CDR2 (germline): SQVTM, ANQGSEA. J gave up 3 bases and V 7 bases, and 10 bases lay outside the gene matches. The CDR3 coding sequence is TGCAGCGCCATGAACCTAGCGGGTCACACCGGGGAGCTGTTTTTT. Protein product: CSAMNLAGHTGELFF.

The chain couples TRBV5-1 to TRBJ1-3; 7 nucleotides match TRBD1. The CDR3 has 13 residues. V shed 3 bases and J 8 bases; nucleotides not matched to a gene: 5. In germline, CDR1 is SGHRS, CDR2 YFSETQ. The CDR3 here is CASSSQGVDTIYF. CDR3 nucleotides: TGCGCCAGCAGCTCCCAGGGGGTTGACACCATATATTTT.

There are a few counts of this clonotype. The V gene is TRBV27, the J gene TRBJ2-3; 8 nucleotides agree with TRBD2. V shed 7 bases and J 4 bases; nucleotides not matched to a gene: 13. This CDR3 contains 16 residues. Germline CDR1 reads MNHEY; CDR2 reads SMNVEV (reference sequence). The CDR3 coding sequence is TGTGCCAGCAACCATGGGGGACTAGAAGTTCCAGATACGCAGTATTTT. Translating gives CASNHGGLEVPDTQYF.

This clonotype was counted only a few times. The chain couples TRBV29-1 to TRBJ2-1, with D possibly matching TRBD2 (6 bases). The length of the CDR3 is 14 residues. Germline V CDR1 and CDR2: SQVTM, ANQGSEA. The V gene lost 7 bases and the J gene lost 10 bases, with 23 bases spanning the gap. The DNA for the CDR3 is TGCAGCGCCGAAGGGGAGCGGGCAGTCCTGGAGCAGTTCTTC. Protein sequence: CSAEGERAVLEQFF.

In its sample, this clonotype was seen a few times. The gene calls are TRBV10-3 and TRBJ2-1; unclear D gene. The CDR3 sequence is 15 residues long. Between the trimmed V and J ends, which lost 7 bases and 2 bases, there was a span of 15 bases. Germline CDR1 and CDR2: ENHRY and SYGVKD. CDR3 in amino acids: CAINSGMIAYNEQFF. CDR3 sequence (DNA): TGTGCCATCAACTCTGGTATGATCGCCTACAATGAGCAGTTCTTC.

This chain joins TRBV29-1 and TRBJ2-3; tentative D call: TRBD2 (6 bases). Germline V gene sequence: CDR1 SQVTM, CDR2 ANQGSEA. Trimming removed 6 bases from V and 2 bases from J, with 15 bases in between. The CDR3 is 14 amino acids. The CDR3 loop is CSVHPRDSTDTQYF. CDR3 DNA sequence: TGCAGCGTCCACCCGCGGGACTCCACAGATACGCAGTATTTT.

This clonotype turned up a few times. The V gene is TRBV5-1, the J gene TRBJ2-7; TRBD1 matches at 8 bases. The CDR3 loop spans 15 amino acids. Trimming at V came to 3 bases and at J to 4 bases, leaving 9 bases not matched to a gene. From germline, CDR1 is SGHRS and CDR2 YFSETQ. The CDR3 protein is CASSYGQGSTYEQYF. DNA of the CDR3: TGCGCCAGCAGCTACGGACAGGGAAGCACATACGAGCAGTACTTC.

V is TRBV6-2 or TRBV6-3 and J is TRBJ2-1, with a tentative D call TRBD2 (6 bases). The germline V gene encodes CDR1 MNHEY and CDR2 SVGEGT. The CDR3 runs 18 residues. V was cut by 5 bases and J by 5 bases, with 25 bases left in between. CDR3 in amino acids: CASSNDVFGGSEHNEQFF. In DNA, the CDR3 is TGTGCCAGCAGTAACGACGTTTTTGGGGGGTCCGAGCACAATGAGCAGTTCTTC.

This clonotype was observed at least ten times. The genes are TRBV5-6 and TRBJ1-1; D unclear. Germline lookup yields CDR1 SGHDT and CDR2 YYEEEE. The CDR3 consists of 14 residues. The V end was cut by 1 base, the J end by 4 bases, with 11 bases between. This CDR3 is CASSLFRGVTEAFF. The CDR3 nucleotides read TGTGCCAGCAGCTTGTTTCGGGGAGTCACTGAAGCTTTCTTT.

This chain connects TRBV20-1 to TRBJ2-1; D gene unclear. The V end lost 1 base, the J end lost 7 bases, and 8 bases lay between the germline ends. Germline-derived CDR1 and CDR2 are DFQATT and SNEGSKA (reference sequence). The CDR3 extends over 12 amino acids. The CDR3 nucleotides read TGCAGTGCTAGAGCGGGCTTAAATGAGCAGTTCTTC. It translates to CSARAGLNEQFF.

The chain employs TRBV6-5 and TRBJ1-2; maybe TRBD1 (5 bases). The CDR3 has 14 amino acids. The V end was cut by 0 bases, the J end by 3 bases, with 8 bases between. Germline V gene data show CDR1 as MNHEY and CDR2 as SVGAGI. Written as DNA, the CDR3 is TGTGCCAGCAGTTACTCTACGGGGGACTATGGCTACACCTTC. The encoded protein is CASSYSTGDYGYTF.